The 10 T cell receptor beta chains presented below share a single source sample, sequenced in a study of beta chain features in type 1 diabetes. Expressed TCRB transcripts were sequenced because the isolated RNA had all been reverse transcribed beforehand. The protocol was immunoSEQ multiplex PCR, while the TCRdb copy is restricted to in-frame clones and leaves out a portion. Among 130,000 to 150,000 clones, around 9.3% were seen once, and the ten largest hold roughly 1.4%. The sample was naive CD4+ T cells from blood. The source is a man younger than 35 in good health.

This clone was found many times. V gene TRBV29-1 combines with J gene TRBJ2-1, with TRBD2 identical over 12 bases. After removal of 5 bases from V and 9 bases from J, the junction contained 8 bases not matched to a gene. This CDR3 comprises 14 residues. In germline, CDR1 is SQVTM, CDR2 ANQGSEA. The CDR3 region has the DNA TGCAGCGTTTGCCTAGCGGGGGGGCGAAGTGAGCAGTTCTTC. Its protein is CSVCLAGGRSEQFF.

V gene TRBV11-2 combines with J gene TRBJ2-5; D gene ambiguous. The CDR3 is 14 residues long. Per the germline V gene, CDR1 is SGHAT and CDR2 is FQNNGV. V gave up 5 bases and J gave up 2 bases, with 12 bases separating them. As DNA, the CDR3 is TGTGCCAGCAGCCTCCGTGGGCAGCAAGAGACCCAGTACTTC. Protein product: CASSLRGQQETQYF.

The V call is TRBV6-5, the J call TRBJ1-2; 8 bases fit TRBD1. This CDR3 contains 14 residues. After removal of 5 bases from V and 2 bases from J, the junction contained 4 bases not matched to a gene. Germline values: CDR1 MNHEY, CDR2 SVGAGI. This CDR3 reads CASSAYRGNYGYTF. The CDR3 DNA reads TGTGCCAGCAGTGCCTACAGGGGGAACTATGGCTACACCTTC.

This clone occurred a few times. The gene calls are TRBV20-1 and TRBJ2-3; no clear D. V lost 7 bases, J lost 2 bases, and 7 bases lay in between. Germline assignment: CDR1 DFQATT and CDR2 SNEGSKA (reference sequence). The CDR3 extends over 11 amino acids. The CDR3 region is CSVEFTDTQYF. CDR3 nucleotide sequence: TGCAGTGTAGAATTCACAGATACGCAGTATTTT.

The table lists this clone with a few counts. This chain links TRBV5-1 with TRBJ2-3; the match to TRBD2 covers 12 bases. From germline, CDR1 is SGHRS and CDR2 YFSETQ. After removal of 4 bases from V and 4 bases from J, the junction contained 7 bases not matched to a gene. The CDR3 totals 16 residues. CDR3 bases: TGCGCCAGCAGCGAAACTAGCGGGGGGCAGGCAGATACGCAGTATTTT. This translates into CASSETSGGQADTQYF.

Of note for this clone: The sample carries other DNA sequences with the same CDR3. V usage is TRBV6-5 and J usage is TRBJ2-7; 9 nucleotides align to TRBD1. The CDR3 spans 14 residues. Per the germline V gene, CDR1 is MNHEY and CDR2 is SVGAGI. J was trimmed by 3 bases and V by 0 bases; bases with no gene match: 0. The CDR3 sequence: CASSYSTGGYEQYF. For the CDR3, the DNA is TGTGCCAGCAGTTACTCGACAGGGGGCTACGAGCAGTACTTC.

V gene TRBV28 combines with J gene TRBJ2-7; weak D call: TRBD2 (5 bases). V lost 1 base, J lost 7 bases, and 8 bases lay in between. Germline V CDR1 and CDR2: MDHEN, SYDVKM. The CDR3 is made up of 12 amino acids. The CDR3 bases are TGTGCCAGCAGTTTATCCCGGGAAGAGCAGTACTTC. It specifies CASSLSREEQYF.

The chain links TRBV7-8 to TRBJ2-5; 9 positions agree with TRBD1. CDR3 length: 15 residues. Unmatched junction bases numbered 7, after V lost 5 bases and J lost 3 bases. Germline lookup yields CDR1 SGHVS and CDR2 FQNEAQ. The CDR3, as DNA: TGTGCCAGCAGCCCATGGACAGGGGCGGAAGAGACCCAGTACTTC. This encodes CASSPWTGAEETQYF.

The CDR3 nucleotides are TGTGCCTGGAGGTGGCAGACAGATACGCAGTATTTT. Its protein product is CAWRWQTDTQYF. The chain joins TRBV30 to TRBJ2-3, with D unresolved. The CDR3 sequence is 12 residues long. From germline, CDR1 is GTSNPN and CDR2 SVGIG (reference sequence). V was cut by 3 bases and J by 3 bases, with 7 bases left in between.

This chain connects TRBV9 to TRBJ2-7; 8 bases fit TRBD1. This CDR3 spans 10 amino acids. V trimming: 3 bases; J trimming: 12 bases; junction bases outside the gene matches: 2. Germline loops: CDR1 SGDLS, CDR2 YYNGEE. This CDR3 reads CASSDGTGYF. CDR3 sequence (DNA): TGTGCCAGCAGCGACGGGACAGGGTACTTC.